The rows below give T cell receptor beta chains drawn from one sample of a study of blood T cell repertoires in COVID-19. Produced via immunoSEQ multiplex PCR; TCRdb's table is partial and in-frame only. The sample lists 150,000 to 200,000 clones, 81% occurring once. Source material: peripheral blood. The receptors shown here come from a woman older than 75 with COVID-19, enrolled during active disease. CDR3s include the opening cysteine and the closing phenylalanine or tryptophan. D genes are given only for firm matches. Expanded clones get a size class; other rows say once, few or many, or leave the size out.

V: TRBV20-1
D: TRBD1
J: TRBJ1-2
size: -
CDR3: CSARDRAGYTF
DNA: TGCAGTGCGAGGGACAGGGCTGGCTACACCTTC

V: TRBV3-1/TRBV3-2
D: TRBD1
J: TRBJ2-1
size: once
CDR3: CASSRETGTYNEQFF
DNA: TGTGCCAGCAGCCGGGAGACAGGGACCTACAATGAGCAGTTCTTC

V: TRBV15
D: -
J: TRBJ1-4
size: few
CDR3: CATSRGDSATNEKLFF
DNA: TGTGCCACCAGCAGAGGGGACTCCGCAACTAATGAAAAACTGTTTTTT

V: TRBV2
D: TRBD2
J: TRBJ2-1
size: -
CDR3: CASKGTSGLRTYNEQFF
DNA: TGTGCCAGCAAGGGGACTAGCGGGCTACGCACCTACAATGAGCAGTTCTTC

V: TRBV24-1
D: TRBD2
J: TRBJ2-5
size: -
CDR3: CATSDLGLADKETQYF
DNA: TGTGCCACCAGTGATCTGGGACTAGCGGACAAAGAGACCCAGTACTTC

V: TRBV6-5
D: -
J: TRBJ1-2
size: -
CDR3: CASRATGHYGYTF
DNA: TGTGCCAGCAGAGCGACAGGCCACTATGGCTACACCTTC

V: TRBV2
D: -
J: TRBJ1-3
size: -
CDR3: CASSVNSGNTIYF
DNA: TGTGCCAGCAGTGTTAACAGCGGAAACACCATATATTTT

V: TRBV6-5
D: -
J: TRBJ1-5
size: few
CDR3: CASSYSRPGSNQPQHF
DNA: TGTGCCAGCAGTTACTCGAGACCGGGTAGCAATCAGCCCCAGCATTTT

V: TRBV10-3
D: -
J: TRBJ1-1
size: few
CDR3: CAISESGQRNTEAFF
DNA: TGTGCCATCAGTGAGTCAGGACAGAGAAACACTGAAGCTTTCTTT

V: TRBV7-9
D: -
J: TRBJ1-2
size: -
CDR3: CASSLEEGFYGYTF
DNA: TGTGCCAGCAGCTTAGAAGAGGGATTCTATGGCTACACCTTC

V: TRBV5-6
D: -
J: TRBJ1-2
size: -
CDR3: CASSLFQQVGGYTF
DNA: TGTGCCAGCAGCTTGTTCCAACAGGTGGGGGGCTACACCTTC

V: TRBV7-8
D: TRBD1
J: TRBJ2-7
size: -
CDR3: CASSPRGTGFGEQYF
DNA: TGTGCCAGCAGCCCAAGGGGGACAGGGTTCGGCGAGCAGTACTTC

V: TRBV19
D: -
J: TRBJ2-1
size: once
CDR3: CASREAGRNEQFF
DNA: TGTGCCAGTAGGGAGGCGGGACGGAATGAGCAGTTCTTC

V: TRBV5-6
D: TRBD1
J: TRBJ1-5
size: -
CDR3: CASSLGTGSNQPQHF
DNA: TGTGCCAGCAGCTTGGGGACAGGGAGCAATCAGCCCCAGCATTTT

V: TRBV12-3/TRBV12-4
D: -
J: TRBJ2-5
size: -
CDR3: CASSLLGGETQYF
DNA: TGTGCCAGCAGTTTATTAGGGGGTGAGACCCAGTACTTC

V: TRBV27
D: -
J: TRBJ2-2
size: -
CDR3: CASAPLKLTGELFF
DNA: TGTGCCAGCGCGCCCTTAAAGCTAACCGGGGAGCTGTTTTTT

V: TRBV19
D: TRBD1
J: TRBJ2-1
size: -
CDR3: CASSGTGWDEQFF
DNA: TGTGCCAGTAGCGGGACAGGTTGGGATGAGCAGTTCTTC

V: TRBV29-1
D: TRBD2
J: TRBJ2-3
size: -
CDR3: CSVERTSRADTQYF
DNA: TGCAGCGTTGAACGGACTAGCAGAGCAGATACGCAGTATTTT

V: TRBV2
D: -
J: TRBJ1-1
size: -
CDR3: CASSVRGGTSEAFF
DNA: TGTGCCAGCAGTGTTCGGGGGGGGACGTCTGAAGCTTTCTTT

V: TRBV5-5
D: -
J: TRBJ2-7
size: -
CDR3: CASSPYFTGYEQYF
DNA: TGTGCCAGCAGCCCCTACTTCACAGGGTACGAGCAGTACTTC

V: TRBV25-1
D: TRBD1
J: TRBJ2-2
size: -
CDR3: CASSEMDRWGGELFF
DNA: TGTGCCAGCAGTGAGATGGACAGGTGGGGCGGGGAGCTGTTTTTT

V: TRBV6-6
D: -
J: TRBJ1-4
size: -
CDR3: CASRRQFNEKLFF
DNA: TGTGCCAGCAGACGACAGTTTAATGAAAAACTGTTTTTT

V: TRBV7-2
D: -
J: TRBJ2-7
size: -
CDR3: CASSSGRLEYEQYF
DNA: TGTGCCAGCAGCTCCGGTCGGTTAGAGTACGAGCAGTACTTC

V: TRBV7-2
D: -
J: TRBJ2-2
size: once
CDR3: CASSLSAAGGGELFF
DNA: TGTGCCAGCAGCTTATCAGCGGCCGGGGGCGGGGAGCTGTTTTTT

V: TRBV29-1
D: TRBD2
J: TRBJ2-3
size: -
CDR3: CSVVAGGFDTQYF
DNA: TGCAGCGTTGTCGCGGGGGGGTTCGATACGCAGTATTTT

V: TRBV10-3
D: -
J: TRBJ2-5
size: -
CDR3: CAISERQETQYF
DNA: TGTGCCATCAGTGAGCGTCAAGAGACCCAGTACTTC

V: TRBV6-5
D: -
J: TRBJ2-1
size: -
CDR3: CASSRGSNEQFF
DNA: TGTGCCAGCAGTCGGGGTTCCAATGAGCAGTTCTTC

V: TRBV7-3
D: TRBD2
J: TRBJ2-1
size: -
CDR3: CASSLTGTSGGNEQFF
DNA: TGTGCCAGCAGCTTAACCGGGACTAGCGGGGGCAATGAGCAGTTCTTC